Listed here are 26 T cell receptor beta chains from one sample, sequenced in a study of CD8 T cells in Susac syndrome (dated by TCRdb to about 2019). Library preparation employed the immunoSEQ multiplex PCR assay. RNA was extracted with the RNeasy kit and about 0.45 to 1 ug was reverse transcribed using random hexamers. The public sequencing data were trimmed at Q25 with fastp and processed into clonotypes with MiXCR by TCRdb, which kept only in-frame beta chains. Records with the same CDR3 protein are collapsed into one entry carrying the most frequent genes and DNA. This sample has around 280,000 distinct CDR3 sequences in its table, and about 91% of those were observed once. Roughly 0.07% of the sample is held by the ten biggest clonotypes. The sequenced sample consisted of CD4+ T cells from PBMCs. Receptors originate from a human donor with multiple sclerosis.

This rearrangement joins TRBV20-1 to TRBJ2-3, with 7 bases identical to TRBD2. This CDR3 has 16 residues. After removal of 0 bases from V and 1 base from J, the junction contained 7 bases not matched to a gene. In germline, CDR1 is DFQATT, CDR2 SNEGSKA (reference sequence). CDR3 sequence (DNA): TGCAGTGCTAGAGATGGGAGGGCTAGCCGCACAGATACGCAGTATTTT. Protein: CSARDGRASRTDTQYF.

CDR3 protein: CASSTGPTTDTQYF. The CDR3 bases are TGTGCCAGCAGCACCGGGCCAACCACAGATACGCAGTATTTT. The chain employs TRBV11-2 and TRBJ2-3; D is unclear. V shed 5 bases and J shed 2 bases, with 11 bases lying between them. Germline CDR1 and CDR2: SGHAT and FQNNGV. This CDR3 region has 14 residues. The whole variable domain, remainder taken from reference TRBV11-2 and TRBJ2-3, is EAGVAQSPRYKIIEKRQSVAFWCNPISGHATLYWYQQILGQGPKLLIQFQNNGVVDDSQLPKDRFSAERLKGVDSTLKIQPAKLEDSAVYLCASSTGPTTDTQYFGPGTRLTVL.

The genes are TRBV2 and TRBJ2-1, with TRBD2 matching over 14 bases. Trimming at V came to 5 bases and at J to 7 bases, leaving 13 bases not matched to a gene. This CDR3 comprises 18 residues. The V gene's germline CDR1 is SNHLY and CDR2 FYNNEI. In nucleotides, the CDR3 is TGTGCCAGCAGTCCCCCTGGAGGACTAGCGGGAGGTGGGAATGAGCAGTTCTTC. Translating gives CASSPPGGLAGGGNEQFF.

This chain links TRBV7-9 with TRBJ1-1; no clear D gene. The ends were cut back, 7 bases at V and 0 bases at J, with 12 bases in the middle. The CDR3 has 14 amino acids. Germline lookup yields CDR1 SEHNR and CDR2 FQNEAQ (reference sequence). CDR3 nucleotides: TGTGCCAGCACCCTCGGACCCGTGAACACTGAAGCTTTCTTT. Protein sequence: CASTLGPVNTEAFF.

This chain links TRBV15 with TRBJ2-1; a possible D gene is TRBD2 (5 bases). CDR3 size: 13 residues. Germline loops: CDR1 LNHNV, CDR2 YYDKDF (reference sequence). Trimming cost V 0 bases and J 9 bases, with 9 bases left between them. Here the CDR3 reads CATSRDEGFEQFF. The CDR3 coding sequence is TGTGCCACCAGCAGAGATGAGGGATTTGAGCAGTTCTTC.

The rearrangement links TRBV7-2 to TRBJ1-3; 7 bases match TRBD1. Trimming took 5 bases from V and 6 from J; bases not matched to a gene: 4. Germline V gives CDR1 SGHTA, CDR2 FQGNSA. The CDR3 is made up of 13 amino acids. CDR3 in DNA: TGTGCCAGCAGCCCCGGGACAGCAAACACCATATATTTT. It is translated as CASSPGTANTIYF.

This chain connects TRBV7-2 to TRBJ2-5; TRBD1 might be the D (5 bases). The CDR3 length is 14 residues. Trimming left V 3 bases short and J 3 bases short, with 11 bases between. Germline V gene data show CDR1 as SGHTA and CDR2 as FQGNSA. In DNA, the CDR3 is TGTGCCAGCAGCTTGGCTGGGGCCAAAGAGACCCAGTACTTC. It specifies CASSLAGAKETQYF.

The chain employs TRBV19 and TRBJ1-1, with D perhaps TRBD1 (5 bases). V lost 10 bases, J lost 0 bases, and 12 bases lay in between. This CDR3 region has 13 residues. Germline CDR1 and CDR2: LNHDA and SQIVND (reference sequence). CDR3 protein: CATVGHLNTEAFF. The CDR3 DNA follows: TGTGCCACCGTCGGACATTTGAACACTGAAGCTTTCTTT.

The chain links TRBV12-3 or TRBV12-4 to TRBJ1-2, with a tentative D call TRBD1 (6 bases). V was trimmed by 5 bases and J by 6 bases, leaving 13 bases between them. This CDR3 is built from 13 residues. The CDR3 spells CASSLGAADGYTF. In DNA, the CDR3 is TGTGCCAGCAGTCTGGGGGCAGCGGATGGCTACACCTTC.

The chain carries TRBV19 and TRBJ1-2; D is perhaps TRBD1 (6 bases). This CDR3 region has 15 residues. Germline loops: CDR1 LNHDA, CDR2 SQIVND (reference sequence). Trimming shortened V by 4 bases and J by 4 bases, and 16 bases separated the two germline ends. CDR3 in DNA: TGTGCCAGTAGTAGACTTGCGGGGGGCGTCTATGGCTACACCTTC. It yields the protein CASSRLAGGVYGYTF. The full variable domain, in which reference TRBV19 and TRBJ1-2 provide the parts outside the CDR3, is DGGITQSPKYLFRKEGQNVTLSCEQNLNHDAMYWYRQDPGQGLRLIYYSQIVNDFQKGDIAEGYSVSREKKESFPLTVTSAQKNPTAFYLCASSRLAGGVYGYTFGSGTRLTVV.

In DNA form, the CDR3 reads TGTGCCAGCAGCTTAGCGGCCGGGACAGATGCCTACGAGCAGTACTTC. Protein product: CASSLAAGTDAYEQYF. The chain couples TRBV7-9 to TRBJ2-7; the match to TRBD1 covers 7 bases. Trimming took 0 bases from V and 2 from J; bases not matched to a gene: 7. The CDR3 runs 16 residues. CDR1 and CDR2 (germline): SEHNR, FQNEAQ (reference sequence). Drawing the rest from reference TRBV7-9 and TRBJ2-7, the complete variable domain is DTGVSQNPRHKITKRGQNVTFRCDPISEHNRLYWYRQTLGQGPEFLTYFQNEAQLEKSRLLSDRFSAERPKGSFSTLEIQRTEQGDSAMYLCASSLAAGTDAYEQYFGPGTRLTVT.

Only a few counts were recorded for this clonotype. The chain recombines TRBV7-9 with TRBJ2-3; TRBD1 aligns across 8 bases. The germline V gene has CDR1 SEHNR and CDR2 FQNEAQ (reference sequence). J lost 1 base, V lost 6 bases, and 3 bases had no gene match. This CDR3 is built from 14 residues. The CDR3 nucleotides read TGTGCCAGCAGTTTGACAGGGGGCACAGATACGCAGTATTTT. This gives the protein CASSLTGGTDTQYF.

The rearrangement uses TRBV5-1 and TRBJ1-1; D call uncertain. The V gene's germline CDR1 is SGHRS and CDR2 YFSETQ. The CDR3 extends over 15 amino acids. Trimming stripped 2 bases from V and 0 bases from J, with 11 bases between. The CDR3 is CASSLNSGMNTEAFF. In nucleotides, the CDR3 is TGCGCCAGCAGCTTAAATTCGGGGATGAACACTGAAGCTTTCTTT.

The rearrangement links TRBV18 to TRBJ2-2, with D unresolved. The V end lost 5 bases, the J end lost 0 bases, and 7 bases lay between the germline ends. This CDR3 comprises 14 residues. CDR1 is KGHSH, CDR2 LQKENI, per germline. The CDR3 loop is CASSVSTNTGELFF. The CDR3 region has the DNA TGTGCCAGCTCAGTCAGCACGAACACCGGGGAGCTGTTTTTT.

The chain joins TRBV6-5 to TRBJ2-7; D is possibly TRBD1 (5 bases). The V and J ends lost 7 bases and 10 bases respectively, with 23 bases between them. Germline V gene lookup returns CDR1 MNHEY and CDR2 SVGAGI. This CDR3 has 14 amino acids. The CDR3 loop reads CASTVQREGARQYF. In DNA, the CDR3 is TGTGCCAGCACCGTACAAAGGGAAGGGGCGAGACAGTACTTC.

The rearrangement links TRBV19 to TRBJ2-3; TRBD2 aligns across 10 bases. V shed 4 bases and J 2 bases; nucleotides not matched to a gene: 3. Germline V gene lookup returns CDR1 LNHDA and CDR2 SQIVND (reference sequence). This CDR3 is built from 15 residues. CDR3 protein: CASSKLAGTTDTQYF. CDR3 in DNA: TGTGCCAGTAGTAAACTAGCGGGGACCACAGATACGCAGTATTTT.

This chain links TRBV7-2 with TRBJ1-2, with D maybe TRBD1 (6 bases). This CDR3 comprises 15 residues. Trimming pared 0 bases from V and 4 bases from J, leaving 12 bases between. CDR1 is SGHTA and CDR2 is FQGNSA in the germline V gene. The CDR3 is CASSLAAGEAYGYTF. The CDR3 DNA follows: TGTGCCAGCAGCTTAGCGGCAGGGGAGGCCTATGGCTACACCTTC. Full variable domain (remainder filled in from reference TRBV7-2 and TRBJ1-2): GAGVSQSPSNKVTEKGKDVELRCDPISGHTALYWYRQSLGQGLEFLIYFQGNSAPDKSGLPSDRFSAERTGGSVSTLTIQRTQQEDSAVYLCASSLAAGEAYGYTFGSGTRLTVV.

The chain couples TRBV6-5 to TRBJ1-1; D possibly corresponds to TRBD1 (5 bases). CDR3 length: 14 residues. In germline, CDR1 is MNHEY, CDR2 SVGAGI. The ends were cut back, 6 bases at V and 3 bases at J, with 14 bases in the middle. CDR3 amino acids: CASRPGRRDTEAFF. The CDR3 DNA sequence: TGTGCCAGCAGACCGGGACGGAGGGACACTGAAGCTTTCTTT.

This chain uses TRBV6-1 with TRBJ2-7; the match to TRBD2 covers 14 bases. J was trimmed by 1 base and V by 6 bases; bases with no gene match: 14. This CDR3 region has 19 residues. Germline V gene lookup returns CDR1 MNHNS and CDR2 SASEGT. Here the CDR3 DNA reads TGTGCCAGCAGCTTGTTCCCGGGACTAGCGGGAGACCTTTCCTACGAGCAGTACTTC. It encodes CASSLFPGLAGDLSYEQYF.

V is TRBV7-9 and J is TRBJ2-5; D might be TRBD1 (6 bases). The CDR3 runs to 13 residues. Germline lookup yields CDR1 SEHNR and CDR2 FQNEAQ (reference sequence). Deletions cut 3 bases from V and 6 bases from J, with 11 bases between. CDR3 loop: CASSFAGEKTQYF. The CDR3 region has the DNA TGTGCCAGCAGCTTCGCAGGGGAGAAGACCCAGTACTTC.

This chain links TRBV2 with TRBJ2-3; D gene ambiguous. There are 15 residues in the CDR3. The germline gives CDR1 SNHLY, CDR2 FYNNEI. V lost 6 bases and J 1 base, leaving 14 bases between the germline ends. In nucleotides, the CDR3 is TGTGCCAGCAGCCAAAACGGGTTAGGCACAGATACGCAGTATTTT. Encoded protein: CASSQNGLGTDTQYF.

The chain combines TRBV11-3 with TRBJ1-6; 10 bases match TRBD1. V gave up 3 bases and J gave up 10 bases; unmatched junction bases: 3. The CDR3 has 14 amino acids. The germline V gene has CDR1 SGHNT and CDR2 YENEEA. The DNA for the CDR3 is TGTGCCAGCAGCTTCGGGACAGGGGAATCACCCCTCCACTTT. Translating gives CASSFGTGESPLHF.

The chain has TRBV5-1 and TRBJ2-7, with D possibly matching TRBD1 (5 bases). The germline V gene has CDR1 SGHRS and CDR2 YFSETQ. V gave up 4 bases and J gave up 3 bases, with 14 bases separating them. CDR3 size: 14 residues. In DNA, the CDR3 is TGCGCCAGCAGCCAGGACATAGTTGGCTACGAGCAGTACTTC. It translates to CASSQDIVGYEQYF.

The rearrangement joins TRBV5-4 to TRBJ1-2; possibly TRBD1 for D (5 bases). Germline CDR1 and CDR2: SGHNT and YYREEE (reference sequence). V lost 0 bases and J lost 8, with 11 bases in between. The CDR3 sequence is 13 residues long. This CDR3 is CASSLAGRRGYTF. In DNA, the CDR3 is TGTGCCAGCAGCTTGGCAGGGCGCAGGGGCTACACCTTC. The variable domain in full, completed from reference TRBV5-4 and TRBJ1-2, reads ETGVTQSPTHLIKTRGQQVTLRCSSQSGHNTVSWYQQALGQGPQFIFQYYREEENGRGNFPPRFSGLQFPNYSSELNVNALELDDSALYLCASSLAGRRGYTFGSGTRLTVV.

The CDR3 protein is CASSLGRGFTEAFF. CDR3 in DNA: TGTGCCAGCAGCTTAGGCAGGGGGTTTACTGAAGCTTTCTTT. The chain links TRBV7-2 to TRBJ1-1; TRBD1 matches 7 bases. CDR3 length: 14 amino acids. The ends lost 1 base at V and 5 bases at J; junction bases unmatched: 4. Germline loops: CDR1 SGHTA, CDR2 FQGNSA.

This chain joins TRBV20-1 and TRBJ2-1, with 14 bases matching TRBD2. The J segment lost 8 bases and the V segment lost 0 bases, leaving 12 bases of the junction unmatched. Per the germline V gene, CDR1 is DFQATT and CDR2 is SNEGSKA (reference sequence). The CDR3 length is 18 residues. DNA for the CDR3: TGCAGTGCTAGAGATCGAGCCGGACTAGCGGGAGGTGCCCATGAGCAGTTCTTC. It encodes CSARDRAGLAGGAHEQFF.